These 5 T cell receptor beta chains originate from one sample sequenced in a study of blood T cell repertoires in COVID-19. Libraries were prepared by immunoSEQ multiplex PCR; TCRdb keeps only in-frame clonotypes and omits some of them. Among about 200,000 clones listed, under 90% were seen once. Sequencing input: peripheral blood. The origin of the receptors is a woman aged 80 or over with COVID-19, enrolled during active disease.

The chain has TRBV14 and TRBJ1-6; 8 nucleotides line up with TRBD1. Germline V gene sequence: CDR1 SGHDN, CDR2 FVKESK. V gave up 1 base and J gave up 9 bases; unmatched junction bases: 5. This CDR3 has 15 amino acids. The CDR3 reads CASSQGTGLSSPLHF. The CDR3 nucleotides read TGTGCCAGCAGCCAAGGGACAGGGCTGAGTTCACCCCTCCACTTT. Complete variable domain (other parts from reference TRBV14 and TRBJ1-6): EAGVTQFPSHSVIEKGQTVTLRCDPISGHDNLYWYRRVMGKEIKFLLHFVKESKQDESGMPNNRFLAERTGGTYSTLKVQPAELEDSGVYFCASSQGTGLSSPLHFGNGTRLTVT.

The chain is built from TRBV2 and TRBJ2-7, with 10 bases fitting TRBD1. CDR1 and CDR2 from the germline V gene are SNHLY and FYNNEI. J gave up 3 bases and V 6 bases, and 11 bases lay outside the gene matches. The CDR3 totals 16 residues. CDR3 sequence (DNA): TGTGCCAGCAGGGGGGGACAGGGGATCAGGGACTACGAGCAGTACTTC. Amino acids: CASRGGQGIRDYEQYF.

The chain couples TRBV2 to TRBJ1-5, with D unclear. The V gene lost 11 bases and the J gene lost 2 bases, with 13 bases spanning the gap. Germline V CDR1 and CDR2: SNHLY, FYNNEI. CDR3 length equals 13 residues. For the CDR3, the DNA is TGTGCCGCTGGGCGCCGTGGCAATCAGCCCCAGCATTTT. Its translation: CAAGRRGNQPQHF. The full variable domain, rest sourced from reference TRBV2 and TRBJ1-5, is EPEVTQTPSHQVTQMGQEVILRCVPISNHLYFYWYRQILGQKVEFLVSFYNNEISEKSEIFDDQFSVERPDGSNFTLKIRSTKLEDSAMYFCAAGRRGNQPQHFGDGTRLSIL.

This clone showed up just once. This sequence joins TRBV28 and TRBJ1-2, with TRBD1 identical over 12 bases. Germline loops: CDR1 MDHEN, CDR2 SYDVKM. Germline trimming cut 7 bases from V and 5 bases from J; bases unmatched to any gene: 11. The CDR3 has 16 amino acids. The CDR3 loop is CASTEGQGAGGYGYTF. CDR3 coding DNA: TGTGCCAGCACCGAGGGACAGGGGGCGGGTGGATATGGCTACACCTTC.

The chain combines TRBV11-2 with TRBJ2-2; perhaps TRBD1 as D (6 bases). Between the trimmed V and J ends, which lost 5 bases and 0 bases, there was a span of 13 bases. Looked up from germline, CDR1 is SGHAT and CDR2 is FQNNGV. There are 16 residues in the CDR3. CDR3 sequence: CASSRWTDANTGELFF. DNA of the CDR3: TGTGCCAGCAGCCGGTGGACAGACGCGAACACCGGGGAGCTGTTTTTT. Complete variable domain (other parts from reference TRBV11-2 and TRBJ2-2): EAGVAQSPRYKIIEKRQSVAFWCNPISGHATLYWYQQILGQGPKLLIQFQNNGVVDDSQLPKDRFSAERLKGVDSTLKIQPAKLEDSAVYLCASSRWTDANTGELFFGEGSRLTVL.